The 20 T cell receptor beta chains below come from one sample, sequenced in a study of blood T cell repertoires in COVID-19. Sequenced by immunoSEQ multiplex PCR; TCRdb stores in-frame clones only, minus some. The profile shows over 100,000 clones, 85% of them singletons. The sample taken for sequencing was peripheral blood. The receptors derive from a man aged 80 or over with acute or convalescent COVID-19.

This clone has just one count. V gene TRBV30 combines with J gene TRBJ1-1; D gene unclear. The CDR3 contains 13 residues. Per the germline V gene, CDR1 is GTSNPN and CDR2 is SVGIG (reference sequence). The ends were cut back, 2 bases at V and 3 bases at J, with 10 bases in the middle. The CDR3 is CAWSSGKDTEAFF. CDR3 DNA sequence: TGTGCCTGGAGTTCGGGAAAGGACACTGAAGCTTTCTTT.

This chain links TRBV14 with TRBJ1-6; TRBD1 might be the D (6 bases). CDR1 is SGHDN and CDR2 is FVKESK in the germline V gene. The CDR3 has 12 amino acids. Between the trimmed V and J ends, which lost 4 bases and 14 bases, there was a span of 12 bases. The CDR3 region has the DNA TGTGCCAGCAGCCTGGGACATACGTCCCTCCACTTT. Protein product: CASSLGHTSLHF.

V gene TRBV5-1 combines with J gene TRBJ2-7; 9 bases line up with TRBD1. Germline CDR1 reads SGHRS; CDR2 reads YFSETQ. The CDR3 contains 14 residues. The ends lost 4 bases at V and 4 bases at J; junction bases unmatched: 6. This CDR3 reads CASSQDRGVYEQYF. In nucleotides, the CDR3 is TGCGCCAGCAGCCAGGACAGGGGAGTGTACGAGCAGTACTTC.

V gene TRBV7-2 combines with J gene TRBJ2-1; a weak D match, TRBD2 (6 bases). V was clipped by 6 bases and J by 0 bases, with 9 bases between them. The CDR3 runs to 14 residues. Looked up from germline, CDR1 is SGHTA and CDR2 is FQGNSA. The CDR3 sequence: CASRWDSSYNEQFF. The CDR3 DNA sequence: TGTGCCAGCAGATGGGACTCCTCCTACAATGAGCAGTTCTTC.

The chain recombines TRBV29-1 with TRBJ2-6; unclear D gene. From germline, CDR1 is SQVTM and CDR2 ANQGSEA. V shed 5 bases and J shed 0 bases, with 5 bases lying between them. The CDR3 runs to 13 residues. The CDR3 DNA reads TGCAGCGTTCAGTACTCTGGGGCCAACGTCCTGACTTTC. Its protein is CSVQYSGANVLTF.

V is TRBV19 and J is TRBJ1-5; no clear D. Trimming removed 3 bases at V and 9 bases at J, with 6 bases between. CDR1 and CDR2 from the germline V gene are LNHDA and SQIVND (reference sequence). The CDR3 runs to 11 residues. In DNA form, the CDR3 reads TGTGCCAGTAGTATCGGGGTGCCCCAGCATTTT. Protein sequence: CASSIGVPQHF.

This clone was counted only a few times. The chain combines TRBV30 with TRBJ2-3, with a weak D call TRBD1 (5 bases). CDR1 is GTSNPN, CDR2 SVGIG, per germline (reference sequence). This CDR3 is 14 amino acids long. Trimming cost V 4 bases and J 1 base, with 12 bases left between them. DNA of the CDR3: TGTGCCTGGACCAGGGTGTCCGGCACAGATACGCAGTATTTT. Translating it yields CAWTRVSGTDTQYF.

This clone showed up just once. The V call is TRBV5-1, the J call TRBJ2-2; 10 bases are a match to TRBD2. The germline CDR1 and CDR2 sequences are SGHRS and YFSETQ. This CDR3 is built from 15 residues. V shed 2 bases, J shed 6 bases, and the junction held 4 bases outside the gene matches. CDR3 in amino acids: CASSFERGGPGELFF. CDR3 bases: TGCGCCAGCAGCTTCGAGCGGGGGGGCCCCGGGGAGCTGTTTTTT.

This chain links TRBV12-3 or TRBV12-4 with TRBJ2-2; TRBD2 is a possible D gene (6 bases). The germline V and J ends were trimmed by 4 bases and 7 bases, with 10 bases remaining between them. This CDR3 spans 13 amino acids. CDR3 coding DNA: TGTGCCAGCAGTTGGCTGGAGGGCGGGGAGCTGTTTTTT. Its translation is CASSWLEGGELFF.

The chain combines TRBV28 with TRBJ2-7; 7 nucleotides agree with TRBD2. The germline V gene has CDR1 MDHEN and CDR2 SYDVKM. The J segment lost 3 bases and the V segment lost 7 bases, leaving 12 bases of the junction unmatched. The CDR3 totals 15 residues. Written as DNA, the CDR3 is TGTGCCAGCAAGTCCCAGCAAGCGGGATACTACGAGCAGTACTTC. Translation gives CASKSQQAGYYEQYF.

This clone was seen a few times. The chain uses TRBV28 and TRBJ1-1, with D possibly matching TRBD1 (6 bases). The germline gives CDR1 MDHEN, CDR2 SYDVKM. The CDR3 covers 13 residues. The V gene lost 3 bases and the J gene lost 11 bases, with 16 bases spanning the gap. The CDR3 bases are TGTGCCAGCAGTTTCTTTAAACAGGGTTGGGCTTTCTTT. Translating gives CASSFFKQGWAFF. The variable domain in full, completed from reference TRBV28 and TRBJ1-1, reads DVKVTQSSRYLVKRTGEKVFLECVQDMDHENMFWYRQDPGLGLRLIYFSYDVKMKEKGDIPEGYSVSREKKERFSLILESASTNQTSMYLCASSFFKQGWAFFGQGTRLTVV.

This clone was seen more than once but under ten times. This chain links TRBV5-4 with TRBJ2-3; the D gene is possibly TRBD2 (5 bases). Germline loops: CDR1 SGHNT, CDR2 YYREEE (reference sequence). V lost 0 bases, J lost 0 bases, and 11 bases lay in between. This CDR3 contains 16 residues. The CDR3 is CASSLGELVSTDTQYF. CDR3 nucleotide sequence: TGTGCCAGCAGCTTGGGGGAGCTAGTCAGCACAGATACGCAGTATTTT.

The chain uses TRBV4-1 and TRBJ1-2, with 7 bases aligning to TRBD1. V was clipped by 3 bases and J by 8 bases; unmatched bases: 18. Germline V lookup: CDR1 MGHRA, CDR2 YSYEKL. CDR3 size: 17 residues. For the CDR3, the DNA is TGCGCCAGCAGCCACGGAAGGACGGCAGGGGGGCTAGAGGGCTACACCTTC. Residues: CASSHGRTAGGLEGYTF.

The chain has TRBV6-2 or TRBV6-3 and TRBJ1-4, with 7 bases that match TRBD1. This CDR3 comprises 16 residues. Germline CDR1 MNHEY, CDR2 SVGEGT. Trimming removed 2 bases from V and 7 bases from J; junction bases left unmatched: 10. The CDR3: CASSYRGQMRGEKLFF. Written as DNA, the CDR3 is TGTGCCAGCAGTTACCGGGGACAGATGCGTGGTGAAAAACTGTTTTTT.

This chain uses TRBV19 with TRBJ2-7; no definite D call. The V gene lost 3 bases and the J gene lost 1 base, with 10 bases spanning the gap. The CDR3 has 14 amino acids. The V gene's germline CDR1 is LNHDA and CDR2 SQIVND (reference sequence). DNA for the CDR3: TGTGCCAGTAGTATTCAAGGCGGATCCTACGAGCAGTACTTC. It yields the protein CASSIQGGSYEQYF.

V is TRBV5-1 and J is TRBJ2-3; 9 nucleotides line up with TRBD1. The germline gives CDR1 SGHRS, CDR2 YFSETQ. The CDR3 sequence is 14 residues long. Unmatched junction bases numbered 3, after V lost 4 bases and J lost 3 bases. The CDR3 DNA is TGCGCCAGCAGCGGGGGACAGGGAACAGATACGCAGTATTTT. Its translation is CASSGGQGTDTQYF.

The chain links TRBV7-7 to TRBJ1-1, with TRBD1 matching 7 bases. J lost 6 bases, V lost 5 bases, and 6 bases had no gene match. Germline loops: CDR1 SSHAT, CDR2 FNYEAQ (reference sequence). The CDR3 sequence is 13 residues long. In nucleotides, the CDR3 is TGTGCCAGCAGCCCTCGGACAGGAGCTGAAGCTTTCTTT. Its translation is CASSPRTGAEAFF.

V usage is TRBV3-1 (or the pseudogene TRBV3-2) and J usage is TRBJ2-3; D might be TRBD2 (7 bases). The CDR3 runs to 14 residues. The V gene lost 3 bases and the J gene lost 6 bases, with 13 bases spanning the gap. Germline-derived CDR1 and CDR2 are LGHDT and YNNKEL (reference sequence). CDR3 loop: CASSQNRGGDTQYF. For the CDR3, the DNA is TGTGCCAGCAGCCAGAATAGGGGGGGGGATACGCAGTATTTT.

This clone came up a few times. The chain recombines TRBV6-1 with TRBJ1-3, with TRBD1 matching over 8 bases. From germline, CDR1 is MNHNS and CDR2 SASEGT. The trim removed 3 bases at V and 1 base at J, leaving 2 bases unmatched. The length of the CDR3 is 15 residues. CDR3 sequence reads: CASSDRGLSGNTIYF. DNA for the CDR3: TGTGCCAGCAGTGACAGGGGGCTTTCTGGAAACACCATATATTTT.

The chain recombines TRBV2 with TRBJ2-2; D remains ambiguous. CDR3 length: 13 amino acids. V lost 5 bases to trimming and J lost 7 bases, with 11 bases between them. Germline CDR1 reads SNHLY; CDR2 reads FYNNEI. CDR3 DNA sequence: TGTGCCAGCAGTTCGGCTAGTCACGGGGAGCTGTTTTTT. It yields the protein CASSSASHGELFF. Combining the CDR3 with reference TRBV2 and TRBJ2-2 gives the whole variable domain EPEVTQTPSHQVTQMGQEVILRCVPISNHLYFYWYRQILGQKVEFLVSFYNNEISEKSEIFDDQFSVERPDGSNFTLKIRSTKLEDSAMYFCASSSASHGELFFGEGSRLTVL.